The sequence of this T cell receptor (beta chain) was determined in a study of shared clonotypes between healthy human individuals. The study, taken as a whole, reports: Blood alone was sampled, and tissue repertoires likely differ.

Deep-level assay runs were performed. Data came from immunoSEQ multiplex PCR; TCRdb stores just in-frame clones and leaves some out. The sample records about 600,000 clones, roughly 97% being singletons. The CDR3 covers 14 residues. Germline CDR1 LNHDA, CDR2 SQIVND (reference sequence). V shed 6 bases and J shed 4 bases, with 13 bases lying between them. A word on this clone: Its antigen is unknown.

CD45RA-negative memory and CD45RA+ naive subsets were split from the CD4+ cells. The chain joins TRBV19 to TRBJ1-3, with D unclear. Sequenced sample: naive CD4+ T cells sorted from blood. Subset specified: CD45RA+ positively selected. This sequence was found in a woman younger than 45 in good health. CDR3 amino acids: CASSPRAGGNTIYF. In DNA form, the CDR3 reads TGTGCCAGTAGCCCCCGGGCGGGGGGAAACACCATATATTTT.